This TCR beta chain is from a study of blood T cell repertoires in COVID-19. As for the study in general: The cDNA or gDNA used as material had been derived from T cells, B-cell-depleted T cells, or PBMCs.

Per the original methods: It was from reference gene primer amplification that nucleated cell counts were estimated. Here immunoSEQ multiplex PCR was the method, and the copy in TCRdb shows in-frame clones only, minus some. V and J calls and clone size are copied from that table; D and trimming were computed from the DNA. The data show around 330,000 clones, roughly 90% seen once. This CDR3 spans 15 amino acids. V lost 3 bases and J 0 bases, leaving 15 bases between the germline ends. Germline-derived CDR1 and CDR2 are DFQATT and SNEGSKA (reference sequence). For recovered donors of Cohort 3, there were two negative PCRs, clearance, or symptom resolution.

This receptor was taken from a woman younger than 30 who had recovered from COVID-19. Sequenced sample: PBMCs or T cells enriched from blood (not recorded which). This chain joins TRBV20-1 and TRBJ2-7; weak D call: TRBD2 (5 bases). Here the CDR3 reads CSASLARTFSYEQYF. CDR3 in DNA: TGCAGTGCTAGTCTAGCTAGGACTTTCTCCTACGAGCAGTACTTC.